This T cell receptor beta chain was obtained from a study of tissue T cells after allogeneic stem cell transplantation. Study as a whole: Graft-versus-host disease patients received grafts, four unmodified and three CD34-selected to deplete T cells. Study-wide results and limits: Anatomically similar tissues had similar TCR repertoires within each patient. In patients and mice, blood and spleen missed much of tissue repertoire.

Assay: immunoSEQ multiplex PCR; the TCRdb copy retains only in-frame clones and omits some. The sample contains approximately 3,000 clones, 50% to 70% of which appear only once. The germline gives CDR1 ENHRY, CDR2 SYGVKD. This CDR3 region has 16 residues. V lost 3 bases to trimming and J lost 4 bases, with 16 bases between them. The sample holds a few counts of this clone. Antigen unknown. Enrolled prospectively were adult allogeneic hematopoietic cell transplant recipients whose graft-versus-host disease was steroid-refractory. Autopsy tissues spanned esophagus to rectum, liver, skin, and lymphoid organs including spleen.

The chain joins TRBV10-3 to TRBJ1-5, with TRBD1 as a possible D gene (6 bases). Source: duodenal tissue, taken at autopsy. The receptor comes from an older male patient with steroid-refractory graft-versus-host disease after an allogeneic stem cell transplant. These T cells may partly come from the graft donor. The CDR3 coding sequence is TGTGCCATCAGTGACCATTCCGGGGGCCTTAATCAGCCCCAGCATTTT. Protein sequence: CAISDHSGGLNQPQHF.